These 23 T cell receptor beta chains were all obtained from the same sample, sequenced in a study of T cell responses to AZD1222 COVID-19 vaccine. Produced via immunoSEQ multiplex PCR; TCRdb's table is partial and in-frame only. In the table there are about 110,000 clones, 89% of which are singletons. The sample here was peripheral blood, taken 28 days after the second AZD1222 dose. The receptors here all came from an adult who received the AZD1222 COVID-19 vaccine.

CDR3 coding DNA: TGTGCCAGCAGCCCCCGGCGGGAGGTCACCGGGGAGCTGTTTTTT. Protein: CASSPRREVTGELFF. V and J are TRBV9 and TRBJ2-2; 8 nucleotides line up with TRBD2. The CDR3 has 15 residues. Trimming took 4 bases from V and 4 from J; bases not matched to a gene: 6. CDR1 SGDLS and CDR2 YYNGEE come from the germline V gene.

The rearrangement uses TRBV3-1 (or the pseudogene TRBV3-2) and TRBJ2-1; 9 nucleotides align to TRBD2. Germline-derived CDR1 and CDR2 are LGHDT and YNNKEL (reference sequence). Trimming cost V 4 bases and J 0 bases; bases outside gene matches: 7. The CDR3 loop spans 17 amino acids. The chain's CDR3 is CASSPSLAGNSYNEQFF. The DNA of the CDR3 is TGTGCCAGCAGCCCCTCCCTAGCGGGAAACTCCTACAATGAGCAGTTCTTC.

J is TRBJ1-4 and V is TRBV6-6, with 9 positions matching TRBD1. The CDR3 sequence is 13 residues long. V lost 9 bases and J lost 5; bases outside the gene matches: 4. CDR1 is MNHNY, CDR2 SVGAGI, per germline (reference sequence). CDR3 protein: CASTGGANEKLFF. For the CDR3, the DNA is TGTGCCAGTACAGGGGGCGCAAATGAAAAACTGTTTTTT.

The J gene is TRBJ2-1, the V gene TRBV6-5; 11 bases fit TRBD2. Germline trimming cut 7 bases from V and 7 bases from J; bases unmatched to any gene: 9. CDR1 is MNHEY, CDR2 SVGAGI, per germline. The CDR3 contains 15 residues. The DNA for the CDR3 is TGTGCCAGCAATGGGTTAGCGGGAGGGGTAAATGAGCAGTTCTTC. Protein: CASNGLAGGVNEQFF.

J is TRBJ2-3 and V is TRBV7-3, with 7 bases identical to TRBD2. Trimming removed 5 bases from V and 3 bases from J; junction bases left unmatched: 8. CDR1 SGHTA and CDR2 FQGTGA come from the germline V gene. The CDR3 loop spans 15 amino acids. The CDR3 bases are TGTGCCAGCAGCCCGAGCGGGACGAGGACAGATACGCAGTATTTT. Protein: CASSPSGTRTDTQYF.

The chain has TRBV15 and TRBJ2-5; D is unclear. The CDR3 is 15 residues long. The germline V and J ends were trimmed by 1 base and 5 bases, with 14 bases remaining between them. Germline V gene data show CDR1 as LNHNV and CDR2 as YYDKDF (reference sequence). Here the CDR3 reads CATSRVDTSWETQYF. The DNA for the CDR3 is TGTGCCACCAGCAGAGTTGACACTTCATGGGAGACCCAGTACTTC.

V gene TRBV6-5 combines with J gene TRBJ2-7; perhaps TRBD2 as D (6 bases). The CDR3 covers 15 residues. Germline V gene lookup returns CDR1 MNHEY and CDR2 SVGAGI. The ends were cut back, 6 bases at V and 3 bases at J, with 18 bases in the middle. The CDR3 here is CASRALGGGDYEQYF. In DNA, the CDR3 is TGTGCCAGCAGAGCCCTGGGCGGAGGGGACTACGAGCAGTACTTC.

The chain uses TRBV7-7 and TRBJ2-1, with D perhaps matching TRBD1 (6 bases). Trimming removed 3 bases from V and 9 bases from J, with 12 bases in between. The germline CDR1 and CDR2 sequences are SSHAT and FNYEAQ (reference sequence). CDR3 length equals 13 residues. This CDR3 is CASSFEGVSEQFF. CDR3 coding DNA: TGTGCCAGCAGCTTCGAGGGGGTTAGTGAGCAGTTCTTC.

The chain recombines TRBV18 with TRBJ2-1; TRBD1 matches at 11 bases. V lost 2 bases, J lost 6 bases, and 3 bases stayed unmatched. The CDR3 length is 15 residues. Germline lookup yields CDR1 KGHSH and CDR2 LQKENI. The CDR3 reads CASSPGQGARNEQFF. In nucleotides, the CDR3 is TGTGCCAGCTCACCAGGACAGGGGGCACGCAATGAGCAGTTCTTC.

The chain has TRBV5-8 and TRBJ2-3; D unclear. Germline assignment: CDR1 SGHTS and CDR2 YDEGEE. Trimming pared 2 bases from V and 0 bases from J, leaving 4 bases between. CDR3 length equals 13 residues. The CDR3 bases are TGTGCCAGCAGCTTTTCGAGCACAGATACGCAGTATTTT. Translating it yields CASSFSSTDTQYF. Full variable domain (outside the CDR3, taken from reference TRBV5-8 and TRBJ2-3): EAGVTQSPTHLIKTRGQQATLRCSPISGHTSVYWYQQALGLGLQFLLWYDEGEERNRGNFPPRFSGRQFPNYSSELNVNALELEDSALYLCASSFSSTDTQYFGPGTRLTVL.

The CDR3 spells CAISEFDRGPSPLHF. The CDR3 region has the DNA TGTGCCATCAGTGAGTTTGACAGGGGGCCTTCACCCCTCCACTTT. This chain links TRBV10-3 with TRBJ1-6; 10 bases map to TRBD1. The V gene's germline CDR1 is ENHRY and CDR2 SYGVKD. The V gene end was trimmed by 1 base and the J gene end by 9 bases; junction bases not matched to a gene: 3. This CDR3 comprises 15 residues.

The chain uses TRBV12-3 or TRBV12-4 and TRBJ2-7; 7 nucleotides line up with TRBD2. With 7 bases clipped from V and 9 bases from J, the junction kept 12 bases outside the gene matches. The CDR3 runs to 13 residues. The CDR3 DNA follows: TGTGCCAGCACCCCCTCGACTAGCTCTGCGCAGTACTTC. Translation: CASTPSTSSAQYF.

The rearrangement links TRBV11-3 to TRBJ2-7; 11 bases map to TRBD1. Unmatched junction bases numbered 4, after V lost 5 bases and J lost 4 bases. This CDR3 comprises 14 residues. Germline V gene sequence: CDR1 SGHNT, CDR2 YENEEA. CDR3 bases: TGTGCCAGCAGCCCGGACAGGGGGCTATACGAGCAGTACTTC. This translates into CASSPDRGLYEQYF.

The V gene is TRBV7-9, the J gene TRBJ2-2; 9 positions match TRBD1. This CDR3 spans 15 amino acids. Germline values: CDR1 SEHNR, CDR2 FQNEAQ (reference sequence). V shed 3 bases, J shed 7 bases, and the junction held 6 bases outside the gene matches. The CDR3 sequence: CASSFNDRGSGELFF. CDR3 in DNA: TGTGCCAGCAGCTTCAACGACAGGGGGAGCGGGGAGCTGTTTTTT.

This sequence joins TRBV4-3 and TRBJ2-1, with 11 nucleotides matching TRBD2. J was trimmed by 0 bases and V by 5 bases; bases with no gene match: 15. Germline loops: CDR1 LGHNA, CDR2 YSLEER. This CDR3 comprises 20 residues. CDR3 loop: CASSADRLAGPVSSYNEQFF. Written as DNA, the CDR3 is TGCGCCAGCAGCGCCGACCGACTAGCGGGGCCGGTCAGCTCCTACAATGAGCAGTTCTTC.

The chain combines TRBV18 with TRBJ2-5, with 13 bases identical to TRBD2. Germline V gene lookup returns CDR1 KGHSH and CDR2 LQKENI. Trimming cost V 3 bases and J 5 bases; bases outside gene matches: 6. This CDR3 comprises 16 residues. CDR3: CASSPRTSGREETQYF. The CDR3 DNA reads as TGTGCCAGCTCACCTAGGACTAGCGGGAGAGAGGAGACCCAGTACTTC.

V gene TRBV5-4 combines with J gene TRBJ2-1; 10 bases are a match to TRBD1. The V gene's germline CDR1 is SGHNT and CDR2 YYREEE (reference sequence). The CDR3 length is 15 residues. V shed 2 bases and J 8 bases; nucleotides not matched to a gene: 7. The CDR3 bases are TGTGCCAGCAGCTTAACCGGACAGGGGGGTCATGAGCAGTTCTTC. Translated, it gives CASSLTGQGGHEQFF.

The CDR3 sequence: CASSTSSGANVLTF. CDR3 nucleotide sequence: TGTGCCAGCAGCACCTCCTCTGGGGCCAACGTCCTGACTTTC. This chain uses TRBV7-3 with TRBJ2-6; D gene ambiguous. V was trimmed by 5 bases and J by 0 bases, leaving 5 bases between them. Germline V gives CDR1 SGHTA, CDR2 FQGTGA. CDR3 length equals 14 residues.

This clone is a singleton in its sample. This chain joins TRBV5-1 and TRBJ2-2, with a tentative D call TRBD2 (6 bases). This CDR3 is 13 amino acids long. Germline CDR1 and CDR2: SGHRS and YFSETQ. Trimming left V 3 bases short and J 10 bases short, with 13 bases between. In nucleotides, the CDR3 is TGCGCCAGCAGCTGGGGGGTCGGGATGGAGCTGTTTTTT. This gives the protein CASSWGVGMELFF.

The rearrangement joins TRBV15 to TRBJ2-7; the D gene is possibly TRBD1 (6 bases). This CDR3 region has 14 residues. Trimming stripped 3 bases from V and 3 bases from J, with 12 bases between. Germline V gives CDR1 LNHNV, CDR2 YYDKDF (reference sequence). CDR3 region: CATSSHGTIYEQYF. CDR3 coding DNA: TGTGCCACCAGCAGCCACGGGACAATCTACGAGCAGTACTTC.

V usage is TRBV13 and J usage is TRBJ2-7, with TRBD1 matching over 7 bases. V lost 5 bases to trimming and J lost 2 bases; unmatched junction nucleotides: 9. Germline V lookup: CDR1 PRHDT, CDR2 FYEKMQ (reference sequence). This CDR3 is 15 amino acids long. CDR3 in DNA: TGTGCCAGCAGCATACACCGGGACAGTGCCTACGAGCAGTACTTC. Translation: CASSIHRDSAYEQYF.

This chain links TRBV28 with TRBJ1-6, with D unresolved. Trimming took off 5 bases at V and 6 bases at J, with 5 bases between the two ends. The germline gives CDR1 MDHEN, CDR2 SYDVKM. The CDR3 runs 12 residues. CDR3 in amino acids: CASSVGNSPLHF. The CDR3 nucleotides are TGTGCCAGCAGTGTGGGTAATTCACCCCTCCACTTT. Full variable domain (rest looked up from reference TRBV28 and TRBJ1-6): DVKVTQSSRYLVKRTGEKVFLECVQDMDHENMFWYRQDPGLGLRLIYFSYDVKMKEKGDIPEGYSVSREKKERFSLILESASTNQTSMYLCASSVGNSPLHFGNGTRLTVT.

The chain employs TRBV5-5 and TRBJ2-7; D may be TRBD1 (5 bases). The CDR3 has 15 residues. The V gene's germline CDR1 is SGHKS and CDR2 YYEKEE (reference sequence). Trimming shortened V by 0 bases and J by 3 bases, and 13 bases separated the two germline ends. CDR3 sequence (DNA): TGTGCCAGCAGCTTGGCAGGGAATATTATCTACGAGCAGTACTTC. Amino acid sequence: CASSLAGNIIYEQYF.